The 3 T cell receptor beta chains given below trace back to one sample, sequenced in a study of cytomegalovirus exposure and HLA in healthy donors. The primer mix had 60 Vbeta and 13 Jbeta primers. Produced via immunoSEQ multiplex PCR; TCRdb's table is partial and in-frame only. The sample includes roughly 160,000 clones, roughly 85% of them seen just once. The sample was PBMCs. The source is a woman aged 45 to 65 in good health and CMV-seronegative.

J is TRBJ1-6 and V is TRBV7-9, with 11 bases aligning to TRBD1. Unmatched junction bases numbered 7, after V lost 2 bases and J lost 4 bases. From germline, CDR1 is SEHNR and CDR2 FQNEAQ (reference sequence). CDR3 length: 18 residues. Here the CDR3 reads CASSLYPGTGGYNSPLHF. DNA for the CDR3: TGTGCCAGCAGCTTATACCCGGGGACAGGGGGATATAATTCACCCCTCCACTTT.

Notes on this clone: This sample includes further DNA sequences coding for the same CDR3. The chain's CDR3 is CASSLGQMNTEAFF. Here the CDR3 DNA reads TGCGCCAGCAGCTTAGGACAGATGAACACTGAAGCTTTCTTT. This chain joins TRBV5-1 and TRBJ1-1; D might be TRBD1 (6 bases). Germline loops: CDR1 SGHRS, CDR2 YFSETQ. V dropped 2 bases and J dropped 0 bases, with 8 bases sitting between them. The CDR3 contains 14 residues.

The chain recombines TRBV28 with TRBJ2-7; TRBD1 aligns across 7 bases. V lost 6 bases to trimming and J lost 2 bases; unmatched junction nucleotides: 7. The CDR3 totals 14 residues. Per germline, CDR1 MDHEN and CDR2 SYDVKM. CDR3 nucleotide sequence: TGTGCCAGCAGCAACACCGGGACAGCCTACGAGCAGTACTTC. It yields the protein CASSNTGTAYEQYF.